The 11 T cell receptor beta chains reported below all come from one sample, sequenced in a study of T-cell reconstitution after alpha-beta-depleted transplantation in children. TCRbeta library construction was performed incorporating unique molecular identifiers. Each CDR3 protein is one row after TCRdb ran MiXCR on the PCR reads. The data show some 460,000 distinct CDR3 sequences, around 15% seen once. This specimen consisted of PBMCs, mostly from graft donor cells, obtained 360 days after TCRalphabeta/CD19-depleted stem cell transplant. The receptors here all came from a boy under two years old who had a stem cell transplant for Wiskott-Aldrich syndrome, so the T cells may come from the graft donor.

The rearrangement uses TRBV7-9 and TRBJ2-7; D is possibly TRBD1 (6 bases). CDR1 is SEHNR, CDR2 FQNEAQ, per germline (reference sequence). Trimming left V 3 bases short and J 7 bases short, with 19 bases between. The CDR3 has 15 residues. The CDR3 spells CASSLKQGEPREQYF. The CDR3 DNA reads as TGTGCCAGCAGCTTGAAACAGGGCGAGCCTAGAGAGCAGTACTTC.

This clonotype turned up a few times. This chain uses TRBV11-2 with TRBJ2-5, with 8 bases lining up with TRBD1. Trimming removed 5 bases from V and 2 bases from J; junction bases left unmatched: 10. The V gene's germline CDR1 is SGHAT and CDR2 FQNNGV. CDR3 size: 16 residues. The DNA of the CDR3 is TGTGCCAGCAGCCAAAGTGGACAGGGCCCTCAAGAGACCCAGTACTTC. The encoded protein is CASSQSGQGPQETQYF.

The table lists this clonotype with a few counts. The rearrangement links TRBV11-2 to TRBJ2-4; D is possibly TRBD1 (7 bases). Germline V CDR1 and CDR2: SGHAT, FQNNGV. There are 14 residues in the CDR3. Trimming pared 3 bases from V and 6 bases from J, leaving 12 bases between. The CDR3 sequence: CASSFGGGTNIQYF. The DNA of the CDR3 is TGTGCCAGCAGCTTCGGAGGGGGCACAAACATTCAGTACTTC.

The table lists this clonotype with a few counts. The chain employs TRBV20-1 and TRBJ1-2; D gene ambiguous. The germline V gene has CDR1 DFQATT and CDR2 SNEGSKA (reference sequence). The CDR3 is 11 residues long. The V gene lost 6 bases and the J gene lost 7 bases, with 12 bases spanning the gap. The CDR3, as DNA: TGCAGTGCCCCCCCCGGGAGTGGCTACACCTTC. This encodes CSAPPGSGYTF.

This clonotype was picked up a small number of times. This rearrangement joins TRBV5-1 to TRBJ1-6; 8 positions match TRBD1. Trimming removed 3 bases from V and 7 bases from J; junction bases left unmatched: 3. The CDR3 is 14 amino acids. Germline V CDR1 and CDR2: SGHRS, YFSETQ. CDR3 nucleotide sequence: TGCGCCAGCAGCTCACAGGGGGGAAATTCACCCCTCCACTTT. This sequence encodes CASSSQGGNSPLHF.

The chain couples TRBV4-1 to TRBJ2-1, with 8 bases matching TRBD2. The J segment lost 4 bases and the V segment lost 1 base, leaving 12 bases of the junction unmatched. From germline, CDR1 is MGHRA and CDR2 YSYEKL. CDR3 size: 18 residues. This chain's CDR3 is CASSQGMASGQKYNEQFF. The CDR3 nucleotides are TGCGCCAGCAGCCAAGGGATGGCTAGCGGGCAAAAATACAATGAGCAGTTCTTC.

This clonotype was recorded a few times. The chain has TRBV29-1 and TRBJ2-1, with 9 bases identical to TRBD2. Germline assignment: CDR1 SQVTM and CDR2 ANQGSEA. The CDR3 totals 20 residues. V was pared by 3 bases and J by 5 bases, with 23 bases of the junction left unmatched. CDR3 coding DNA: TGCAGCGTTGACTGGCGGGTCGGATTGATTCTAGCGGGAAAGGACAATGAGCAGTTCTTC. Residues: CSVDWRVGLILAGKDNEQFF.

V usage is TRBV5-1 and J usage is TRBJ2-1; no definite D call. V was clipped by 1 base and J by 0 bases, with 11 bases between them. The germline V gene has CDR1 SGHRS and CDR2 YFSETQ. This CDR3 region has 16 residues. The CDR3 here is CASSLRSVSSYNEQFF. The CDR3 nucleotides are TGCGCCAGCAGCTTGCGAAGCGTAAGCTCCTACAATGAGCAGTTCTTC.

The sample holds a few counts of this clonotype. The rearrangement uses TRBV10-3 and TRBJ1-3; D gene ambiguous. The germline V gene has CDR1 ENHRY and CDR2 SYGVKD. The germline V and J ends were trimmed by 2 bases and 4 bases, with 12 bases remaining between them. The CDR3 has 15 residues. DNA of the CDR3: TGTGCCATCAGTGAGGGGCGTCAAAGAGGAAACACCATATATTTT. It yields the protein CAISEGRQRGNTIYF.

This clonotype showed up just a few times. The rearrangement joins TRBV12-3 or TRBV12-4 to TRBJ2-7, with D perhaps matching TRBD1 or TRBD2 (5 bases each). Trimming cost V 7 bases and J 3 bases, with 16 bases left between them. This CDR3 contains 14 residues. CDR3 protein: CASTRDPGLYEQYF. DNA for the CDR3: TGTGCCAGCACTCGGGACCCAGGGCTCTACGAGCAGTACTTC.

The table lists this clonotype with a few counts. The genes are TRBV20-1 and TRBJ2-1, with 8 bases identical to TRBD2. From germline, CDR1 is DFQATT and CDR2 SNEGSKA (reference sequence). The trim removed 6 bases at V and 3 bases at J, leaving 7 bases unmatched. This CDR3 has 14 amino acids. In DNA, the CDR3 is TGCAGTGCCCTCGGGAGGGAGGGCTACAATGAGCAGTTCTTC. Residues: CSALGREGYNEQFF.